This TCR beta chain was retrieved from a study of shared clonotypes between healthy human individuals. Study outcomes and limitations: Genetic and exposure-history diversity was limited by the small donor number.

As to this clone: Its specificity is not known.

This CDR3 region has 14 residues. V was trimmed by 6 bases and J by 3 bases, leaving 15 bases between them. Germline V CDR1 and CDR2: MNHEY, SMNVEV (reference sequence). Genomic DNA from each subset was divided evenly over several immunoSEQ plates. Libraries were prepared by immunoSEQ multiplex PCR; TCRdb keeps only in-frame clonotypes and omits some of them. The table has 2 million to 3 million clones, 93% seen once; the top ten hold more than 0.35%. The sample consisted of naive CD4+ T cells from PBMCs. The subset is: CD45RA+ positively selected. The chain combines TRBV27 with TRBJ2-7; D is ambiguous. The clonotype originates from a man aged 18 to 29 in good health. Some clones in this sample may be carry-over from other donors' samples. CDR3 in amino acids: CASRPTEYNYEQYF. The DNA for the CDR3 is TGTGCCAGCAGGCCCACAGAGTACAACTACGAGCAGTACTTC.